The rows below give T cell receptor beta chains drawn from one sample of a study of blood T cells in healthy people across ages. Each CDR3 protein is one row after TCRdb ran MiXCR on the 5' RACE reads. The sample gives about 780,000 distinct CDR3 sequences, more than 35% of which show up once; 15% to 20% is in the top ten. The sequencing input was blood. The origin of the receptors is a man older than 75 in good health. CDR3s include the opening cysteine and the closing phenylalanine or tryptophan. Rows may omit the clone size; those that give it use once, few, many or a size class.

clone size: -
V gene: TRBV6-4
CDR3 protein: CASSADRSQPQHF

clone size: -
V gene: TRBV10-3
CDR3 protein: CAIAPGKGEQYF

clone size: -
V gene: TRBV6-1
CDR3 protein: CASSERGSSLETQYF

clone size: few
V gene: TRBV6-1
CDR3 protein: CASRGFVGETPYNEQFF

clone size: -
V gene: TRBV12-3/TRBV12-4
CDR3 protein: CASSLAGRADMEYF

clone size: -
V gene: TRBV6-2/TRBV6-3
CDR3 protein: CASSPGGILGVNTEAFF

clone size: few
V gene: TRBV27
CDR3 protein: CASGDYVKYF

clone size: -
V gene: TRBV6-5
CDR3 protein: CASSRSEHRRAGDNEQFF

clone size: -
V gene: TRBV27
CDR3 protein: CASSLSPRAPLGYTF

clone size: -
V gene: TRBV7-2
CDR3 protein: CASSSGTVHTDTQYF

clone size: -
V gene: TRBV5-5
CDR3 protein: CASSILDYEQYF

clone size: -
V gene: TRBV7-2
CDR3 protein: CASSPDSELGSGELFF

clone size: -
V gene: TRBV7-2
CDR3 protein: CASSLGGQGGTDTQYF

clone size: -
V gene: TRBV20-1
CDR3 protein: CSASLGARSNQPQHF

clone size: -
V gene: TRBV12-3/TRBV12-4
CDR3 protein: CASIVEVDTEAFF

clone size: -
V gene: TRBV7-2
CDR3 protein: CASSLAVGDYEQYF

clone size: -
V gene: TRBV3-1
CDR3 protein: CASSQNRRFGGYTF

clone size: -
V gene: TRBV27
CDR3 protein: CASSFLVAGGFYEQFF

clone size: -
V gene: TRBV7-2
CDR3 protein: CATRGGQGTQYF